Listed here is a single T cell receptor beta chain. This clone was observed a handful of times. Its cognate antigen has yet to be identified. No clone much larger than this one lies a single base away; base qualities are absent. The goal of deep resolution MiSeq sequencing was a depth between 1 in 1 million and 1 in 200,000 T cells, and coverage averaged 10x per clonotype. TCR beta libraries were generated with the immunoSEQ hsTCRB Kit. In the authors' own workflow: ImmunoSEQ Data Assistant and ImmunoSEQ Analyzer were used for data analysis, and V, D and J genes were assigned according to IMGT definitions. Clonality, with values ranging from 0 to 1, was calculated as one minus the normalized Shannon entropy of productive rearrangement frequencies. Only overrepresented clonotypes making up at least 0.05% of the repertoire of each patient were included in the public clonotype analysis. Approximately 14 age-matched healthy donor repertoires from immuneACCESS served as clonality controls. The table comes from immuneACCESS by way of TCRdb, which keeps in-frame sequences with V and J called. Part of the clones is missing from these tables; in studies checked, under half for an unresolved V gene and the rest for unknown reasons. That table gives V, J and clone size, and the DNA gave D and trimming. The sample contains about 120,000 clones, 58% of them found a single time. The top ten clones comprise about 40% of the sample.

The record originates from a study of cytotoxic CD8 clonotypes in ibrutinib-treated CLL (dated by TCRdb to the early 2020s). About the full investigation: The cohort was composed of some twelve relapsed/refractory and fewer than 16 treatment-naive patients; IGHV unmutated status was identified in 17 patients. Response samples were taken after a median of 12 months on treatment, ranging from roughly 6 to 36 months. Of the approximately 90 participants in the trial, approximately 25 had longitudinal samples available. Every sample from remission and from progressive disease was obtained while the patients were still on ibrutinib. On average, each sample yielded around 250,000 productive templates and roughly 95,000 productive rearrangements. Responses were partial in about 25 patients and complete in 2; after median about 63 months follow-up, around 14 stayed in remission and some twelve progressed. Cryopreserved peripheral blood mononuclear cells were obtained prior to treatment, at the time of response, and at either disease progression or sustained remission.

Trimming takes 3 bases off V and 7 bases off J; junction bases not matched to a gene: 3. The cysteine opens and the phenylalanine closes a CDR3 of 13 amino acids. Left in the record is the CDR3 DNA by itself, 39 bases read in frame from the first base. From the germline V gene, CDR1 is MGHRA and CDR2 is YSYEKL. Beyond this particular receptor, the publication reports: Clonality rose at ibrutinib response, remained stable during sustained remission, and dropped back toward baseline at progression. Sampling times were not matched between sustained-remission and progressing patients, and lymph node repertoires were not studied. Public clonotypes were rare and either shrank or stayed stable during treatment, and the rise in clonality at ibrutinib response reflected expansion of private clonotypes. Baseline clonality was found to be higher than that of age-matched healthy donors and was strongly correlated with circulating CD8+ T-cell counts.

The sample's time point label, decoded: approximately 2 years on ibrutinib. For TCR beta library preparation, 1.5 to 2.5 micrograms of genomic DNA was extracted from cryopreserved PBMCs. High-throughput TCR beta sequencing was performed on longitudinal blood samples from CLL patients receiving ibrutinib monotherapy. Patients were enrolled in a phase 2 open-label single-center ibrutinib monotherapy trial. The chain links TRBV4-1 with TRBJ2-1, with TRBD1 matching 7 junction bases. This clonotype was obtained from a human donor with chronic lymphocytic leukemia. Sequences were derived from PBMCs, sampled after 24 months of ibrutinib treatment. The CDR3 reads as follows: CASSQRGQNEQFF. The DNA sequence is TGCGCCAGCAGCCAGAGGGGACAGAATGAGCAGTTCTTC.